Included here is one T cell receptor beta chain sequence, with context. The CDR3 is 14 amino acids. CDR1 and CDR2 (germline): LGHDT, YNNKEL (reference sequence). V was clipped by 4 bases and J by 8 bases, with 14 bases between them. This sample was taken from a study of blood T cell repertoires in COVID-19. In the study overall: From the United States, Italy and Spain came samples of acute and convalescent COVID-19. From T cells, B-cell-depleted T cells, or PBMCs came the material, which was cDNA or gDNA.

Authors' methods: Cell counts per sample came from amplifying reference gene primers. Measured with immunoSEQ multiplex PCR; TCRdb has only the in-frame clones, and not every one. That table gives V, J and clone size, and the DNA gave D and trimming. Counted here are 200,000 to 250,000 clones, about four fifths occurring once; the ten biggest clones make up more than 2.5%. Sequencing was carried out using peripheral blood. The TCR sequence derives from a woman aged 30 to 39 who had recovered from COVID-19. V is TRBV3-1 (or the pseudogene TRBV3-2) and J is TRBJ1-4; no clear D gene. CDR3 residues: CASSLELGEEKLFF. In DNA form, the CDR3 reads TGTGCCAGCAGCCTCGAACTCGGGGAGGAAAAACTGTTTTTT.